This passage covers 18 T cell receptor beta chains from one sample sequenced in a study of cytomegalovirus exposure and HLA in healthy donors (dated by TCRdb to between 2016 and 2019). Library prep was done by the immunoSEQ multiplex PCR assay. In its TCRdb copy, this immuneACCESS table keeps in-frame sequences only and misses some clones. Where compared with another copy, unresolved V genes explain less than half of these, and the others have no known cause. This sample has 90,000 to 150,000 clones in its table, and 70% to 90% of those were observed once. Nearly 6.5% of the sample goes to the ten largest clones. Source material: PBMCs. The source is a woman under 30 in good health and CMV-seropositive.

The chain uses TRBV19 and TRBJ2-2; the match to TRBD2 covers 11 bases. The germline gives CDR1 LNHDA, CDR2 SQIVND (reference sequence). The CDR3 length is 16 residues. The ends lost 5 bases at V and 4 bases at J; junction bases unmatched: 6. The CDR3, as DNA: TGTGCCAGTAGTTTACTAGCGGGAGTTGCCACCGGGGAGCTGTTTTTT. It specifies CASSLLAGVATGELFF.

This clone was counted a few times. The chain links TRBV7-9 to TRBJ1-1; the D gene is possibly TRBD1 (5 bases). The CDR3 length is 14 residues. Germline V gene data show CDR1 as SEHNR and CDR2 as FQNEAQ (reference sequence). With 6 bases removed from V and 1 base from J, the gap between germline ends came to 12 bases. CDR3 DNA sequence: TGTGCCAGCAGGGAGGTGGGGGGGAACACTGAAGCTTTCTTT. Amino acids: CASREVGGNTEAFF. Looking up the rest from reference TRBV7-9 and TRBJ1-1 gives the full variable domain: DTGVSQNPRHKITKRGQNVTFRCDPISEHNRLYWYRQTLGQGPEFLTYFQNEAQLEKSRLLSDRFSAERPKGSFSTLEIQRTEQGDSAMYLCASREVGGNTEAFFGQGTRLTVV.

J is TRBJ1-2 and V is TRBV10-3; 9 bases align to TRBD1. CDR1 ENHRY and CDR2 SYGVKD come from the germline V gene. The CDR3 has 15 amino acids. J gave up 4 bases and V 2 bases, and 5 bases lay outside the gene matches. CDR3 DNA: TGTGCCATCAGTGAGGGGACAGGGCCCTTCTATGGCTACACCTTC. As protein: CAISEGTGPFYGYTF.

CDR3 loop: CASSQELENYEQYF. The CDR3 DNA reads as TGTGCCAGCAGCCAAGAACTGGAGAACTACGAGCAGTACTTC. This sequence joins TRBV4-2 and TRBJ2-7, with D uncertain. CDR3 length: 14 residues. The germline V and J ends were trimmed by 0 bases and 3 bases, with 9 bases remaining between them. Germline lookup yields CDR1 LGHNA and CDR2 YNFKEQ.

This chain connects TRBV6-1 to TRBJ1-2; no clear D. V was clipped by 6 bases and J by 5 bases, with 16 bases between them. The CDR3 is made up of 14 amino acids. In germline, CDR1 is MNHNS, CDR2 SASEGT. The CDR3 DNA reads TGTGCCAGCAGGGAACCCCTGAGAGGATATGGCTACACCTTC. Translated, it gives CASREPLRGYGYTF.

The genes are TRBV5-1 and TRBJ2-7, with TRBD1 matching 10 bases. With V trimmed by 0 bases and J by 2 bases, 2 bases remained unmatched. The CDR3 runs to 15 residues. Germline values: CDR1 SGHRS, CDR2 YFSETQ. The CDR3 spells CASSLAGQGTYEQYF. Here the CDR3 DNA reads TGCGCCAGCAGCTTGGCGGGACAGGGGACCTACGAGCAGTACTTC.

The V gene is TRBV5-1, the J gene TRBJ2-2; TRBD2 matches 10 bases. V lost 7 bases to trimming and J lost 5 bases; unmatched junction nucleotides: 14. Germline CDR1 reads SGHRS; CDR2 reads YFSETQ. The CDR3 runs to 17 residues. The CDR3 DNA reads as TGCGCCAGCTCTTTATCTCCTAGCGGGAGCGGGACCGGGGAGCTGTTTTTT. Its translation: CASSLSPSGSGTGELFF.

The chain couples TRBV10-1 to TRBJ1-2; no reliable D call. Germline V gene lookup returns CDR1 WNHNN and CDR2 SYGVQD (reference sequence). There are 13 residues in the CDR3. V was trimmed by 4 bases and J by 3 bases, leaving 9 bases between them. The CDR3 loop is CASSGRRYYGYTF. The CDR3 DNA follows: TGCGCCAGCAGTGGAAGGAGGTACTATGGCTACACCTTC.

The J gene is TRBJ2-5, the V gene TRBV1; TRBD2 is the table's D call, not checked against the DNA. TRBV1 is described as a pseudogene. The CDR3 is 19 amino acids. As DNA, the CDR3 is TGCACCAGCAGCCAAGATGGGAGGGCTAGCGGGGAATGGGAAGAGACCCAGTACTTC. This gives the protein CTSSQDGRASGEWEETQYF.

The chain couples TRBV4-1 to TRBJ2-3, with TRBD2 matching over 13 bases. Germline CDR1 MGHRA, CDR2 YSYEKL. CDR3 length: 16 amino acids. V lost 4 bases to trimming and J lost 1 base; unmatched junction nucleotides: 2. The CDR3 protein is CASSLGTSGGTDTQYF. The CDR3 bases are TGCGCCAGCAGCCTCGGGACTAGCGGGGGCACAGATACGCAGTATTTT.

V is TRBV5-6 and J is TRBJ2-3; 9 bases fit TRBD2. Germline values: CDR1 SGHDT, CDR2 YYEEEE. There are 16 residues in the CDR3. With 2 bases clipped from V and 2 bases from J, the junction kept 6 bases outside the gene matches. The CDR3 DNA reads TGTGCCAGCAGCTTCCCTAGCGGGGCATTCACAGATACGCAGTATTTT. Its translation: CASSFPSGAFTDTQYF.

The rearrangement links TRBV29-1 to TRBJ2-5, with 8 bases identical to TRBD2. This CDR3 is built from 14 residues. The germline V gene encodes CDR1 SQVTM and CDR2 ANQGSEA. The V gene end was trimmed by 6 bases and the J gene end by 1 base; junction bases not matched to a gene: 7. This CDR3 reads CSVLLAGTQETQYF. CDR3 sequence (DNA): TGCAGCGTGCTTTTAGCGGGGACCCAAGAGACCCAGTACTTC.

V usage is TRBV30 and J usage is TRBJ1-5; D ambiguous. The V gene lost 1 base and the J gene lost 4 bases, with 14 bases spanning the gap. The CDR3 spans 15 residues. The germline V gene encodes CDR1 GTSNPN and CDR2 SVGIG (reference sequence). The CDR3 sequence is CAWSAGLTSNQPQHF. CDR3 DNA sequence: TGTGCCTGGAGTGCCGGTCTTACCTCAAATCAGCCCCAGCATTTT.

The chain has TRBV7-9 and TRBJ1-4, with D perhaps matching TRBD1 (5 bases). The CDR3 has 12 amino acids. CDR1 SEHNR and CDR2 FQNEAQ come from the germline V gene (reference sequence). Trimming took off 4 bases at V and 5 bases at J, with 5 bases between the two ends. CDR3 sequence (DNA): TGTGCCAGCAGCTCAGGGAATGAAAAACTGTTTTTT. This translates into CASSSGNEKLFF.

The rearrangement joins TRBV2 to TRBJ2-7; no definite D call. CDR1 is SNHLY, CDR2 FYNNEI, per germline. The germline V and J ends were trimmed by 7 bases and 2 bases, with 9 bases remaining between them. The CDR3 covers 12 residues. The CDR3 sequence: CASKELAYEQYF. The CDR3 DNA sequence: TGTGCCAGCAAGGAGCTAGCCTACGAGCAGTACTTC.

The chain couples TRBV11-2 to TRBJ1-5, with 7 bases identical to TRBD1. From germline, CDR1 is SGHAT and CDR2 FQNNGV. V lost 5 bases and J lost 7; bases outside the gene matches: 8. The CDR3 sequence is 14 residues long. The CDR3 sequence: CASSPDRVGQPQHF. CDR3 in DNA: TGTGCCAGCAGCCCAGACAGGGTTGGACAGCCCCAGCATTTT.

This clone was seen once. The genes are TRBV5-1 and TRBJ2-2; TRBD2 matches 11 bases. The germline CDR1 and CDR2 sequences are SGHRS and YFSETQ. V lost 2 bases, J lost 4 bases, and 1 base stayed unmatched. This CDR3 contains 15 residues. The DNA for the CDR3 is TGCGCCAGCAGCTTCCTAGCGGGGGGCACCGGGGAGCTGTTTTTT. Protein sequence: CASSFLAGGTGELFF.

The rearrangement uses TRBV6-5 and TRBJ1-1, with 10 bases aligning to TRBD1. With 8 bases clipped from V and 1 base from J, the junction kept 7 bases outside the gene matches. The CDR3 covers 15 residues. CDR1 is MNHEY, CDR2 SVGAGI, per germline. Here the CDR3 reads CASRRRTGGNTEAFF. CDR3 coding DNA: TGTGCCAGCCGGAGAAGGACAGGGGGGAACACTGAAGCTTTCTTT.